Described below is a single T cell receptor beta chain sequence and its context. Its antigen remains unidentified. On the immunoSEQ platform, TCR beta CDR3s were sequenced at survey depth. Here immunoSEQ multiplex PCR was the method, and the copy in TCRdb shows in-frame clones only, minus some. The data hold several thousand clones, with 55% to 70% observed a single time. The sample originates from a study of CD8 T cell repertoires and HIV-1 epitope variants. Across the whole study: A 10-day culture received IL-2, IL-7 and IL-15 on days 3 and 7.

Findings of the study overall: Only beta chains were identified, marking proliferation to antigen, not function. Roughly 10 TCR beta clonotypes were antigen-specific, roughly 6 apparently recognizing autologous or escape variants.

V was cut by 6 bases and J by 5 bases, with 16 bases left in between. Germline V gene data show CDR1 as MNHNY and CDR2 as SVGAGI (reference sequence). CDR3 length: 14 residues. V gene TRBV6-6 combines with J gene TRBJ1-2, with D perhaps TRBD1 (5 bases). The receptor was derived from a male donor with HIV. The source material was cultured CD8+ T cells derived from PBMCs. The DNA of the CDR3 is TGTGCCAGCAGATCCCAGGGAATGGGGTATGGCTACACCTTC. This gives the protein CASRSQGMGYGYTF.